This T cell receptor beta chain was recovered during a study of T cells in Graves' hyperthyroidism and ophthalmopathy. V lost 7 bases and J lost 5, with 15 bases in between. The CDR3 totals 14 residues. Per germline, CDR1 MGHDK and CDR2 SYGVNS. Authors of the study amplified TCR beta CDR3 regions from RNA transcripts. The HTBI primer set served for first-round RT-PCR of the TCR CDR3. A single record per CDR3 protein comes from TCRdb applying MiXCR to the multiplex PCR reads. The table shows 350,000 to 400,000 distinct CDR3 sequences, with approximately 15% occurring only once. The receptor's source is a woman aged 55-70 years with Graves' hyperthyroidism. This chain uses TRBV25-1 with TRBJ2-1, with D unresolved. The sample consisted of blood. The CDR3 region is CASIDPVGNNEQFF. In DNA form, the CDR3 reads TGTGCCAGCATCGATCCGGTGGGGAACAATGAGCAGTTCTTC.